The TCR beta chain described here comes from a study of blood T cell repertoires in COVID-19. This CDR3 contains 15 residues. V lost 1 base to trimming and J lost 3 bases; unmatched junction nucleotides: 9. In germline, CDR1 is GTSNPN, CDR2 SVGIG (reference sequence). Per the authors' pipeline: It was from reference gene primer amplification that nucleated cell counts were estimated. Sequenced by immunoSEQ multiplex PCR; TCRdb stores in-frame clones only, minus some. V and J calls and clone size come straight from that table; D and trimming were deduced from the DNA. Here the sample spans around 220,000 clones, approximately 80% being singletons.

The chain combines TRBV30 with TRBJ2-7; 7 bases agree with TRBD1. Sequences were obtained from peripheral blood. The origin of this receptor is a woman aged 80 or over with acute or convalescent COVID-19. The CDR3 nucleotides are TGTGCCTGGAGTGGGACTCCGGGACAGCTCTACGAGCAGTACTTC. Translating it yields CAWSGTPGQLYEQYF.